This TCR beta chain was found in a study of tumor-infiltrating lymphocytes in oesophageal squamous cell carcinoma. TCRdb called the reads again in MiXCR, with one record for every CDR3 protein. The sample records approximately 11,000 distinct CDR3 sequences, more than 55% being singletons. Looked up from germline, CDR1 is KGHDR and CDR2 is SFDVKD. The J segment lost 6 bases and the V segment lost 4 bases, leaving 6 bases of the junction unmatched. The CDR3 runs to 14 residues. Sequencing was done on a sample of blood. J is TRBJ2-3 and V is TRBV24-1; 7 nucleotides match TRBD1. The source of this sequence is a female donor with esophageal squamous cell carcinoma. CDR3 sequence: CATSESTGRDTQYF. The CDR3 DNA is TGTGCCACCAGTGAGTCGACAGGGCGGGATACGCAGTATTTT.